This TCR beta chain is from a study of memory CD4+ T cells and cytomegalovirus serostatus. Findings and caveats of the study: CD4+ memory repertoires contained about two fifths of the 164 reported CMV TCRbeta sequences. Median bootstrapped AUC for CMV status was about 0.95 originally, just under 0.93 US-trained. The CMV-associated TCR signature appears largely within the CD4+ memory repertoire.

Germline V gene lookup returns CDR1 SGDLS and CDR2 YYNGEE. This CDR3 has 14 amino acids. V was clipped by 4 bases and J by 4 bases, with 14 bases between them. To note about this clone: Its antigen is not identified.

Profiling relied on immunoSEQ multiplex PCR, and the TCRdb table lists in-frame clones only, not all of them. The sample contains about 40,000 clones, roughly 77% of which appear only once. Single viable CD3+CD4+CD8-CD45RO+ cells were sorted as the memory CD4+ T cells. Positive selection with CD4 microbeads enriched total CD4+ T cells. The V call is TRBV9, the J call TRBJ1-1; no clear D gene. Sequencing was done on a sample of memory CD4+ T cells from blood. The clonotype comes from an adult in good health and CMV-seronegative. CDR3 nucleotides: TGTGCCAGCAGCCTAGGTTCGGGCTTCACTGAAGCTTTCTTT. It yields the protein CASSLGSGFTEAFF.